This passage covers 32 T cell receptor beta chains from one sample sequenced in a study of somatic mutations in cytotoxic T cells in rheumatoid arthritis (TCRdb year 2017). Library method: the immunoSEQ multiplex PCR assay. What TCRdb holds here is the immuneACCESS table cut down to in-frame rearrangements. Part of the clones is not present; checked against another copy, under half of the missing clones reflect an unresolved V gene, and the others are unexplained. Recorded for this sample are roughly 18,000 clones; over 60% of them occurred a single time. The leading ten clones occupy 28% of the sample. The specimen was CD8+ T cells sorted from blood. The source of these receptors is an adult with rheumatoid arthritis.

The rearrangement uses TRBV7-2 and TRBJ1-6; 8 bases line up with TRBD1. Per germline, CDR1 SGHTA and CDR2 FQGNSA. V gave up 4 bases and J gave up 0 bases; unmatched junction bases: 8. This CDR3 is 18 amino acids long. CDR3 loop: CASSSHRGISSYNSPLHF. CDR3 nucleotide sequence: TGTGCCAGCAGCTCACACAGGGGGATTAGCTCCTATAATTCACCCCTCCACTTT. Looking up the rest from reference TRBV7-2 and TRBJ1-6 gives the full variable domain: GAGVSQSPSNKVTEKGKDVELRCDPISGHTALYWYRQSLGQGLEFLIYFQGNSAPDKSGLPSDRFSAERTGGSVSTLTIQRTQQEDSAVYLCASSSHRGISSYNSPLHFGNGTRLTVT.

The chain uses TRBV29-1 and TRBJ2-7; no definite D call. Germline V lookup: CDR1 SQVTM, CDR2 ANQGSEA. V dropped 2 bases and J dropped 6 bases, with 11 bases sitting between them. The CDR3 sequence is 12 residues long. The DNA of the CDR3 is TGCAGCGTTGAACAGGAGTCGGGCGAGCAGTACTTC. It codes for CSVEQESGEQYF.

This chain uses TRBV5-5 with TRBJ1-2; TRBD1 is a possible D gene (6 bases). V lost 2 bases, J lost 4 bases, and 12 bases lay in between. Germline CDR1 reads SGHKS; CDR2 reads YYEKEE (reference sequence). The CDR3 loop spans 14 amino acids. The CDR3, as DNA: TGTGCCAGCAGCTTTAGCGGGGGCCTCTATGGCTACACCTTC. This codes for CASSFSGGLYGYTF.

For this clone: Relative to the germline gene, one junction end is altered; a read error may explain this. CDR3 DNA: TGCGCCAGCAGCCAAGTCCGACCAACTAATGAAAGACTGTTTTTT. The encoded protein is CASSQVRPTNERLFF. J is TRBJ1-4 and V is TRBV4-1; the D is unclear. The germline V gene encodes CDR1 MGHRA and CDR2 YSYEKL. The CDR3 sequence is 15 residues long.

The CDR3 DNA sequence: TGTGCCAGCAGTAACAGCGGGGGGCACCGCACAGATACGCAGTATTTT. This sequence encodes CASSNSGGHRTDTQYF. V gene TRBV6-6 combines with J gene TRBJ2-3, with 9 bases matching TRBD2. This CDR3 spans 16 amino acids. CDR1 is MNHNY and CDR2 is SVGAGI in the germline V gene (reference sequence). J was trimmed by 1 base and V by 5 bases; bases with no gene match: 7.

This chain's CDR3 is CASSLAGGADEQYF. CDR3 in DNA: TGTGCCAGCAGCTTGGCTGGGGGCGCGGACGAGCAGTACTTC. The genes are TRBV5-5 and TRBJ2-7; a weak D match, TRBD1 (6 bases). Deletions cut 0 bases from V and 5 bases from J, with 12 bases between. Per the germline V gene, CDR1 is SGHKS and CDR2 is YYEKEE (reference sequence). The CDR3 consists of 14 residues.

This clone was counted a single time. This rearrangement joins TRBV6-1 to TRBJ2-5; 15 bases map to TRBD2. CDR1 and CDR2 (germline): MNHNS, SASEGT. CDR3 length: 18 residues. After removal of 3 bases from V and 3 bases from J, the junction contained 8 bases not matched to a gene. The CDR3 region is CASSDGLAGGPGEETQYF. In nucleotides, the CDR3 is TGTGCCAGCAGTGACGGACTAGCGGGAGGGCCGGGTGAAGAGACCCAGTACTTC.

The chain joins TRBV7-8 to TRBJ2-7; D not resolved. V dropped 4 bases and J dropped 8 bases, with 9 bases sitting between them. The CDR3 covers 11 residues. Germline V CDR1 and CDR2: SGHVS, FQNEAQ. The chain's CDR3 is CASSYMGKQYF. Written as DNA, the CDR3 is TGTGCCAGCAGCTATATGGGAAAGCAGTACTTC.

This chain connects TRBV6-1 to TRBJ1-5; D not certain. Trimming shortened V by 2 bases and J by 0 bases, and 8 bases separated the two germline ends. This CDR3 spans 15 amino acids. The germline V gene has CDR1 MNHNS and CDR2 SASEGT. Written as DNA, the CDR3 is TGTGCCAGCAGTGAAATGGCAGCTAGCAATCAGCCCCAGCATTTT. This translates into CASSEMAASNQPQHF.

The genes are TRBV27 and TRBJ1-4; D not certain. The CDR3 length is 17 residues. Germline V gene lookup returns CDR1 MNHEY and CDR2 SMNVEV (reference sequence). V lost 0 bases, J lost 0 bases, and 11 bases lay in between. The CDR3 protein is CASSLSYHDATNEKLFF. CDR3 coding DNA: TGTGCCAGCAGTTTATCGTACCATGATGCAACTAATGAAAAACTGTTTTTT. Full variable domain (outside the CDR3, taken from reference TRBV27 and TRBJ1-4): EAQVTQNPRYLITVTGKKLTVTCSQNMNHEYMSWYRQDPGLGLRQIYYSMNVEVTDKGDVPEGYKVSRKEKRNFPLILESPSPNQTSLYFCASSLSYHDATNEKLFFGSGTQLSVL.

The genes are TRBV4-1 and TRBJ1-1, with D hard to call. The germline CDR1 and CDR2 sequences are MGHRA and YSYEKL. The V end was cut by 1 base, the J end by 4 bases, with 10 bases between. CDR3 length: 14 residues. This CDR3 reads CASSQGGSATEAFF. The CDR3 nucleotides read TGCGCCAGCAGCCAAGGAGGGTCCGCCACTGAAGCTTTCTTT.

The count of this clone is one. The chain joins TRBV27 to TRBJ2-2; D is possibly TRBD1 (5 bases). The CDR3 loop spans 16 amino acids. Per the germline V gene, CDR1 is MNHEY and CDR2 is SMNVEV (reference sequence). V was shortened by 4 bases and J by 1 base, with 13 bases between the two germline ends. The CDR3 here is CASSSLQGRNTGELFF. In DNA, the CDR3 is TGTGCCAGCAGTTCCCTTCAGGGCCGGAACACCGGGGAGCTGTTTTTT.

V and J are TRBV7-9 and TRBJ2-7; D gene uncertain. The CDR3 contains 13 residues. The germline V and J ends were trimmed by 0 bases and 4 bases, with 7 bases remaining between them. Germline-derived CDR1 and CDR2 are SEHNR and FQNEAQ (reference sequence). Here the CDR3 DNA reads TGTGCCAGCAGCTTAGCGATGGGTTACGAGCAGTACTTC. Its translation is CASSLAMGYEQYF.

The chain employs TRBV15 and TRBJ2-2; TRBD2 matches 9 bases. Germline values: CDR1 LNHNV, CDR2 YYDKDF (reference sequence). The CDR3 loop spans 16 amino acids. Trimming removed 4 bases from V and 5 bases from J; junction bases left unmatched: 8. This chain's CDR3 is CATSTRLAAVTGELFF. The CDR3 coding sequence is TGTGCCACCAGCACCAGACTAGCGGCCGTAACCGGGGAGCTGTTTTTT.

CDR3: CAWSRGQGPYNEQFF. The DNA for the CDR3 is TGTGCCTGGAGTAGGGGACAGGGTCCCTACAATGAGCAGTTCTTC. The V call is TRBV30, the J call TRBJ2-1, with TRBD1 identical over 9 bases. The CDR3 has 15 amino acids. CDR1 and CDR2 from the germline V gene are GTSNPN and SVGIG (reference sequence). After removal of 2 bases from V and 2 bases from J, the junction contained 4 bases not matched to a gene.

The rearrangement joins TRBV4-1 to TRBJ2-5; TRBD2 matches 7 bases. The J segment lost 4 bases and the V segment lost 0 bases, leaving 11 bases of the junction unmatched. The CDR3 runs to 17 residues. In germline, CDR1 is MGHRA, CDR2 YSYEKL. The CDR3 sequence is CASSQDEGAVAGETQYF. In DNA form, the CDR3 reads TGCGCCAGCAGCCAAGATGAAGGAGCGGTAGCGGGAGAGACCCAGTACTTC.

The chain joins TRBV30 to TRBJ2-7, with 9 bases aligning to TRBD1. CDR3 length equals 16 residues. Trimming cost V 1 base and J 2 bases; bases outside gene matches: 9. Germline lookup yields CDR1 GTSNPN and CDR2 SVGIG (reference sequence). CDR3 region: CAWSGPGQGLPYEQYF. In DNA form, the CDR3 reads TGTGCCTGGAGTGGACCCGGACAGGGGTTGCCCTACGAGCAGTACTTC.

This sequence joins TRBV11-2 and TRBJ2-7; D gene uncertain. This CDR3 comprises 14 residues. The V end was cut by 6 bases, the J end by 2 bases, with 14 bases between. CDR1 and CDR2 (germline): SGHAT, FQNNGV. Written as DNA, the CDR3 is TGTGCCAGCAGGGGGTCCCACTTCCCCTACGAGCAGTACTTC. Protein sequence: CASRGSHFPYEQYF.

The rearrangement links TRBV7-2 to TRBJ2-7; a weak D match, TRBD2 (5 bases). V was pared by 3 bases and J by 1 base, with 7 bases between. The CDR3 is 13 residues long. The germline gives CDR1 SGHTA, CDR2 FQGNSA. CDR3 protein: CASSLDLSYEQYF. The CDR3 DNA reads TGTGCCAGCAGCTTGGACTTATCCTACGAGCAGTACTTC.

V and J are TRBV7-2 and TRBJ2-3, with D unresolved. Deletions cut 1 base from V and 5 bases from J, with 13 bases between. Germline V gives CDR1 SGHTA, CDR2 FQGNSA. The CDR3 spans 15 residues. CDR3: CASSLVRSLIDTQYF. The DNA of the CDR3 is TGTGCCAGCAGCTTAGTTCGCAGTTTGATAGATACGCAGTATTTT.

This clone was seen a handful of times. This chain connects TRBV19 to TRBJ2-1; D unresolved. Deletions cut 6 bases from V and 7 bases from J, with 7 bases between. This CDR3 region has 11 residues. Looked up from germline, CDR1 is LNHDA and CDR2 is SQIVND (reference sequence). CDR3 in amino acids: CASRQGNEQFF. As DNA, the CDR3 is TGTGCCAGTAGACAAGGGAATGAGCAGTTCTTC.

A few counts support this clone. The V call is TRBV5-1, the J call TRBJ2-7; 9 bases map to TRBD1. The V and J ends lost 4 bases and 5 bases, in that order; junction bases with no gene match: 4. This CDR3 contains 13 residues. Germline V gene lookup returns CDR1 SGHRS and CDR2 YFSETQ. The CDR3 DNA is TGCGCCAGCAGCGTGACAGGGGGACACGAGCAGTACTTC. Residues: CASSVTGGHEQYF. The full variable domain, its missing parts supplied by reference TRBV5-1 and TRBJ2-7, is KAGVTQTPRYLIKTRGQQVTLSCSPISGHRSVSWYQQTPGQGLQFLFEYFSETQRNKGNFPGRFSGRQFSNSRSEMNVSTLELGDSALYLCASSVTGGHEQYFGPGTRLTVT.

The gene calls are TRBV29-1 and TRBJ1-3; 7 bases line up with TRBD1. Trimming removed 7 bases from V and 0 bases from J; junction bases left unmatched: 15. Germline lookup yields CDR1 SQVTM and CDR2 ANQGSEA. The CDR3 covers 17 residues. In DNA, the CDR3 is TGCAGCGCTGGGGGGGGGACAGCCGGCTCCTCTGGAAACACCATATATTTT. Translated: CSAGGGTAGSSGNTIYF.

CDR3 sequence reads: CASSLATGDGNQPQHF. The CDR3 bases are TGTGCCAGCAGCTTGGCCACCGGGGATGGAAATCAGCCCCAGCATTTT. The rearrangement joins TRBV5-8 to TRBJ1-5, with D unclear. The CDR3 covers 16 residues. Germline V CDR1 and CDR2: SGHTS, YDEGEE. V lost 0 bases and J lost 4, with 14 bases in between.

This sequence joins TRBV4-1 and TRBJ2-3; no clear D. V dropped 0 bases and J dropped 7 bases, with 14 bases sitting between them. The CDR3 consists of 15 residues. Germline V gene lookup returns CDR1 MGHRA and CDR2 YSYEKL. CDR3 in DNA: TGCGCCAGCAGCCAAGAGAGAGGCCAAACCTATACGCAGTATTTT. Protein product: CASSQERGQTYTQYF.

This sequence joins TRBV6-5 and TRBJ1-2; 7 bases map to TRBD1. This CDR3 is built from 14 residues. The junction had 9 bases not matched to a gene; V was cut back by 10 bases and J by 1 base. Germline V gene lookup returns CDR1 MNHEY and CDR2 SVGAGI. CDR3 nucleotides: TGTGCCACCCAGATGACAGGGAGTAACTATGGCTACACCTTC. Its protein product is CATQMTGSNYGYTF.

The chain carries TRBV11-3 and TRBJ2-5, with D maybe TRBD1 (5 bases). Trimming took 3 bases from V and 5 from J, leaving 13 bases between them. Germline V gives CDR1 SGHNT, CDR2 YENEEA. The CDR3 totals 14 residues. The CDR3 nucleotides are TGTGCCAGCAGCTTGGGCAGGGTTGGTGAGACCCAGTACTTC. Translation gives CASSLGRVGETQYF. Full variable domain (remainder filled in from reference TRBV11-3 and TRBJ2-5): EAGVVQSPRYKIIEKKQPVAFWCNPISGHNTLYWYLQNLGQGPELLIRYENEEAVDDSQLPKDRFSAERLKGVDSTLKIQPAELGDSAVYLCASSLGRVGETQYFGPGTRLLVL.

The V gene is TRBV4-1, the J gene TRBJ2-7; D gene uncertain. This CDR3 has 15 residues. V gave up 1 base and J gave up 3 bases, with 13 bases separating them. Germline V gene lookup returns CDR1 MGHRA and CDR2 YSYEKL. CDR3 DNA sequence: TGCGCCAGCAGCCAAGTTTTCCCAGGATTCTACGAGCAGTACTTC. Residues: CASSQVFPGFYEQYF.

This chain uses TRBV5-1 with TRBJ2-5; 8 bases align to TRBD1. The CDR3 consists of 17 residues. Germline assignment: CDR1 SGHRS and CDR2 YFSETQ. J was trimmed by 5 bases and V by 4 bases; bases with no gene match: 16. CDR3 sequence (DNA): TGCGCCAGCAGCCTCCCCACGACAGGGGTGGATTGGGAGACCCAGTACTTC. Its translation is CASSLPTTGVDWETQYF.

The chain is built from TRBV10-1 and TRBJ1-3, with D tentatively TRBD1 (5 bases). Trimming took off 5 bases at V and 8 bases at J, with 13 bases between the two ends. The CDR3 is made up of 13 amino acids. Germline assignment: CDR1 WNHNN and CDR2 SYGVQD (reference sequence). The CDR3 nucleotides are TGCGCCAGCAGTCCGGCAGGGACCGACACCATATATTTT. The encoded protein is CASSPAGTDTIYF.

This clone was observed a single time. CDR3 region: CASSLVGGETQYF. CDR3 in DNA: TGTGCCAGCAGTTTAGTAGGGGGCGAGACCCAGTACTTC. The chain uses TRBV28 and TRBJ2-5, with 7 bases that match TRBD1. This CDR3 region has 13 residues. V lost 2 bases and J lost 5; bases outside the gene matches: 2. The germline CDR1 and CDR2 sequences are MDHEN and SYDVKM.

This sequence joins TRBV27 and TRBJ1-1; D remains ambiguous. The CDR3 covers 15 residues. Germline CDR1 is MNHEY and CDR2 is SMNVEV (reference sequence). Between the trimmed V and J ends, which lost 0 bases and 2 bases, there was a span of 10 bases. The DNA of the CDR3 is TGTGCCAGCAGTTTATCCTCCTACACAAACACTGAAGCTTTCTTT. Its protein is CASSLSSYTNTEAFF.